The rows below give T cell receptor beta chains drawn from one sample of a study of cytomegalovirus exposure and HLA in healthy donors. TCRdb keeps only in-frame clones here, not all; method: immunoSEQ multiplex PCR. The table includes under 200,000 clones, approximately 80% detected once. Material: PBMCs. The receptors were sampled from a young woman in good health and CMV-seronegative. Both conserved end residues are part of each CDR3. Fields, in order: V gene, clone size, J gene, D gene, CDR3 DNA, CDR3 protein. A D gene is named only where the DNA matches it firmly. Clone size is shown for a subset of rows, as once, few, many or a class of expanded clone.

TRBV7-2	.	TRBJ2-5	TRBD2	TGTGCCAGCAGCTTTGGGCTAGCGGGAGTGTCAGAGACCCAGTACTTC	CASSFGLAGVSETQYF
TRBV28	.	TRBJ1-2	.	TGTGCCAGCAGGACAACAGGTACCTATGGCTACACCTTC	CASRTTGTYGYTF
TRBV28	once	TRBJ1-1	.	TGTGCCAGCCAGGTCCCACTGAACACTGAAGCTTTCTTT	CASQVPLNTEAFF
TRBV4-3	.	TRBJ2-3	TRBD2	TGCGCCAGCAGCCAAGTGTGGACTAGCGGGCGAGAGGGCACAGATACGCAGTATTTT	CASSQVWTSGREGTDTQYF
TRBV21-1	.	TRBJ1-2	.	TGTGCCAGCAGCAAAATCCGGACAGACCAATCTAACTATGGCTACACCTTC	CASSKIRTDQSNYGYTF
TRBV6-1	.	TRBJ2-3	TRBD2	TGTGCCAGCAGTGAAGGACTAGCCGGTACGCAGTATTTT	CASSEGLAGTQYF
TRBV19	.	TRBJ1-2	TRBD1	TGTGCCAGTAGTATCAGGGGGGACAGACTCTATGGCTACACCTTC	CASSIRGDRLYGYTF
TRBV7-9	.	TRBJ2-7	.	TGTGCCAGCAGCTTAGAACAGGTTTCCTACGAGCAGTACTTC	CASSLEQVSYEQYF
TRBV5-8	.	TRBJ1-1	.	TGTGCCAGCAGCCCGCGGTCAGGGGCACGTAACACTGAAGCTTTCTTT	CASSPRSGARNTEAFF
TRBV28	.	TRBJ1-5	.	TGTGCCAGCAGGCGGCCCCAACAAGGTTCGAAGCATTTT	CASRRPQQGSKHF
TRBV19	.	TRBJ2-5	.	TGTGCCAGTGCGACCGCGGGGCTCTTCCAAGAGACCCAGTACTTC	CASATAGLFQETQYF
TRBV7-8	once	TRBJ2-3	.	TGTGCCAGCAGCCTCCGATTGGCTACGCAGTATTTT	CASSLRLATQYF
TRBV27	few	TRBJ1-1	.	TGTGCCAGCAGTTTGCGGCTGAACACTGAAGCTTTCTTT	CASSLRLNTEAFF
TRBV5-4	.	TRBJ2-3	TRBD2	TGTGCCAGCAGCCTGGGACTAGCGGGAGTGACAGATACGCAGTATTTT	CASSLGLAGVTDTQYF